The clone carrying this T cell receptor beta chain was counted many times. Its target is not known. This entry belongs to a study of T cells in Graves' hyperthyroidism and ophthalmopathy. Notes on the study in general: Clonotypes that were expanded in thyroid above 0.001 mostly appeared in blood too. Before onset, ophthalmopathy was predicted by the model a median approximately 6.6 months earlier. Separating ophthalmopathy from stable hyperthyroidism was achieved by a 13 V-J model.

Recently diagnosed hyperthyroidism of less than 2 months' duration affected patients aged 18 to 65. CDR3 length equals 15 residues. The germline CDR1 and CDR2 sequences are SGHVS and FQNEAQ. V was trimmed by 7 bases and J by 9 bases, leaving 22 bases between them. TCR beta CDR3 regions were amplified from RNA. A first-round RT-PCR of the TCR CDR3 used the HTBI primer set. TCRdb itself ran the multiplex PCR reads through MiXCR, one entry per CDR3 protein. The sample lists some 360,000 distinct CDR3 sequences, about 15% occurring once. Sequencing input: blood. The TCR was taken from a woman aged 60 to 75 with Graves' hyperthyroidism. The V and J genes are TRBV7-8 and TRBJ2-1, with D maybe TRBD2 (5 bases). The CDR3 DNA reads TGTGCCAGCATTGCAGGAGGCTTCAGCATCGGTGAGCAGTTCTTC. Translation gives CASIAGGFSIGEQFF.